This T cell receptor beta chain was retrieved from a study of blood T cell repertoires in COVID-19. The CDR3 contains 17 residues. Trimming cost V 0 bases and J 0 bases, with 13 bases left between them. CDR1 SGHDT and CDR2 YYEEEE come from the germline V gene. As handled by the study authors: Counts of nucleated cells, estimated from reference gene primer amplification, were obtained. Sequenced by immunoSEQ multiplex PCR; TCRdb stores in-frame clones only, minus some. D and trimming were read from the DNA, whereas the V and J calls and clone size are those reported in that table. The repertoire holds around 99,000 clones, about 78% seen once, with about 8.4% in the top ten.

Sequencing used peripheral blood. The TCR sequence derives from a man aged 50 or older who had recovered from COVID-19. This chain uses TRBV5-6 with TRBJ2-1, with D perhaps matching TRBD2 (6 bases). The CDR3 is CASSLDRGVSSYNEQFF. The DNA of the CDR3 is TGTGCCAGCAGCTTGGACCGCGGGGTGAGCTCCTACAATGAGCAGTTCTTC. The entire variable domain, with the rest obtained from reference TRBV5-6 and TRBJ2-1, is as follows: DAGVTQSPTHLIKTRGQQVTLRCSPKSGHDTVSWYQQALGQGPQFIFQYYEEEERQRGNFPDRFSGHQFPNYSSELNVNALLLGDSALYLCASSLDRGVSSYNEQFFGPGTRLTVL.